The rows below give T cell receptor beta chains drawn from one sample of a study of T cell clonotyping in hematopoietic cell transplantation. The protocol was immunoSEQ multiplex PCR, while the TCRdb copy is restricted to in-frame clones and leaves out a portion. The table records over 10,000 clones, approximately 88% of them present only once. The sequencing used peripheral blood mononuclear cells, collected before stem cell transplant. These receptors all come from a man aged 55 to 69 with acute myeloid leukemia. Some clones in this sample may be carry-over from other donors' samples. Each CDR3 is given with its conserved first and last residue. The order of the fields is V gene, J gene, CDR3 protein.

V gene: TRBV4-3
J gene: TRBJ2-5
CDR3 protein: CASSQRWAGGPETQYF

V gene: TRBV7-9
J gene: TRBJ2-5
CDR3 protein: CASTPVLSGQETQYF

V gene: TRBV11-1
J gene: TRBJ1-6
CDR3 protein: CASSPGPGNSPLHF

V gene: TRBV30
J gene: TRBJ2-7
CDR3 protein: CAWSGSYEQYF

V gene: TRBV5-4
J gene: TRBJ2-5
CDR3 protein: CASRLEEYPETQYF

V gene: TRBV6-5
J gene: TRBJ1-1
CDR3 protein: CASSYRVQGTEAFF

V gene: TRBV13
J gene: TRBJ1-6
CDR3 protein: CASSPGTGGFSPLHF

V gene: TRBV13
J gene: TRBJ1-1
CDR3 protein: CASSLVEGTEAFF

V gene: TRBV10-3
J gene: TRBJ2-7
CDR3 protein: CAISDNRALYEQYF

V gene: TRBV5-1
J gene: TRBJ2-1
CDR3 protein: CASSPEDSGGAQQFF

V gene: TRBV10-3
J gene: TRBJ2-1
CDR3 protein: CAISPAGSSYNEQFF

V gene: TRBV6-6
J gene: TRBJ2-1
CDR3 protein: CASSLRDNEQFF

V gene: TRBV6-6
J gene: TRBJ2-1
CDR3 protein: CASSTRLAGSNEQFF

V gene: TRBV27
J gene: TRBJ1-5
CDR3 protein: CASSFRDRQPQHF

V gene: TRBV5-1
J gene: TRBJ2-3
CDR3 protein: CASSPRQARRDTQYF

V gene: TRBV7-8
J gene: TRBJ2-7
CDR3 protein: CASSTRQGQVEQYF

V gene: TRBV5-1
J gene: TRBJ2-2
CDR3 protein: CASSIYRGPNTGELFF

V gene: TRBV10-1
J gene: TRBJ1-1
CDR3 protein: CASSQGLEDTEAFF

V gene: TRBV9
J gene: TRBJ2-1
CDR3 protein: CASSLATAPGEQFF

V gene: TRBV2
J gene: TRBJ2-5
CDR3 protein: CASRLYETQYF

V gene: TRBV4-2
J gene: TRBJ1-6
CDR3 protein: CASSPSTGGGWNSPLHF

V gene: TRBV5-1
J gene: TRBJ2-7
CDR3 protein: CASSPRPDSYEQYF

V gene: TRBV6-1
J gene: TRBJ2-5
CDR3 protein: CASSEILAGAQETQYF

V gene: TRBV19
J gene: TRBJ2-3
CDR3 protein: CASSVGQVTDTQYF

V gene: TRBV4-2
J gene: TRBJ1-4
CDR3 protein: CASSQVRVATNEKLFF

V gene: TRBV5-1
J gene: TRBJ2-3
CDR3 protein: CASSSNPTADTQYF

V gene: TRBV25-1
J gene: TRBJ1-4
CDR3 protein: CASSLPGVDEKLFF

V gene: TRBV5-1
J gene: TRBJ2-3
CDR3 protein: CASSPGTLEDTQYF

V gene: TRBV5-6
J gene: TRBJ2-7
CDR3 protein: CASSLMSTGGSYEQYF

V gene: TRBV19
J gene: TRBJ1-5
CDR3 protein: CASSPGTGEVGQPQHF

V gene: TRBV28
J gene: TRBJ2-3
CDR3 protein: CASSFQTARRDTQYF

V gene: TRBV5-6
J gene: TRBJ2-3
CDR3 protein: CASSQTLAGISTDTQYF

V gene: TRBV28
J gene: TRBJ1-5
CDR3 protein: CASAPSGVQGNQPQHF

V gene: TRBV19
J gene: TRBJ2-7
CDR3 protein: CASSTNRASYEQYF

V gene: TRBV5-1
J gene: TRBJ1-1
CDR3 protein: CASSLASDRENTEAFF

V gene: TRBV30
J gene: TRBJ1-2
CDR3 protein: CAWSVLRNYGYTF

V gene: TRBV2
J gene: TRBJ1-3
CDR3 protein: CASSDTTGGGNTIYF

V gene: TRBV10-3
J gene: TRBJ2-1
CDR3 protein: CAISEEGTGTEGQFF

V gene: TRBV5-1
J gene: TRBJ2-3
CDR3 protein: CASSLATQSTDTQYF

V gene: TRBV30
J gene: TRBJ2-7
CDR3 protein: CAWRPGTSSYEQYF

V gene: TRBV7-9
J gene: TRBJ1-1
CDR3 protein: CATMRRQNTEAFF

V gene: TRBV2
J gene: TRBJ2-5
CDR3 protein: CASSEPRDRETETQYF

V gene: TRBV5-5
J gene: TRBJ2-7
CDR3 protein: CASSFGLGLNYEQYF

V gene: TRBV30
J gene: TRBJ2-7
CDR3 protein: CAWSRSHEQYF

V gene: TRBV27
J gene: TRBJ2-5
CDR3 protein: CASSGQGKETQYF

V gene: TRBV4-1
J gene: TRBJ2-7
CDR3 protein: CASSQGEHYEQYF

V gene: TRBV2
J gene: TRBJ1-1
CDR3 protein: CASRTGGTEAFF

V gene: TRBV5-6
J gene: TRBJ1-2
CDR3 protein: CASSLGQYDVGGYTF

V gene: TRBV29-1
J gene: TRBJ2-3
CDR3 protein: CSVDQGYTQYF

V gene: TRBV29-1
J gene: TRBJ1-1
CDR3 protein: CSVIRPGRTEAFF

V gene: TRBV5-1
J gene: TRBJ2-2
CDR3 protein: CASSLTTGDTGELFF

V gene: TRBV13
J gene: TRBJ1-1
CDR3 protein: CASSLREANTEAFF

V gene: TRBV7-8
J gene: TRBJ2-1
CDR3 protein: CASSLAREGAVDEQFF

V gene: TRBV25-1
J gene: TRBJ2-5
CDR3 protein: CASSSLALRETQYF

V gene: TRBV30
J gene: TRBJ1-2
CDR3 protein: CAWSENRGVHTF

V gene: TRBV6-6
J gene: TRBJ1-1
CDR3 protein: CASRPQGGITEAFF

V gene: TRBV4-1
J gene: TRBJ2-7
CDR3 protein: CASSQEEGPYEQYF